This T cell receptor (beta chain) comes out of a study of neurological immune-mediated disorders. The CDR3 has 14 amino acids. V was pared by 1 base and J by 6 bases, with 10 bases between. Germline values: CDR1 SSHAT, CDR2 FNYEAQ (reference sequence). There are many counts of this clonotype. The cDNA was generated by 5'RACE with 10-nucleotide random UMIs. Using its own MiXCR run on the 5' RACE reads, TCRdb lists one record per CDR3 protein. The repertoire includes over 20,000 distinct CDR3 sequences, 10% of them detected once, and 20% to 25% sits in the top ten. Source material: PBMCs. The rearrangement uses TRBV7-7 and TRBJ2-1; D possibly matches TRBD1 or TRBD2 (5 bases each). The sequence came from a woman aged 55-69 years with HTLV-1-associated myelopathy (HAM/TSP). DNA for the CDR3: TGTGCCAGCAGCTTAGAACGGGGCGGCAATGAGCAGTTCTTC. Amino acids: CASSLERGGNEQFF.